Sequencing of this TCR beta chain was carried out in a study of OX40 agonist ivuxolimab in advanced cancers. The method was immunoSEQ multiplex PCR; TCRdb's version includes in-frame clones alone and lacks a portion of them. This table holds approximately 60,000 clones, around four fifths found once. V gave up 3 bases and J gave up 3 bases, with 8 bases separating them. Germline V CDR1 and CDR2: MNHEY, SMNVEV (reference sequence). The CDR3 runs 13 residues. The rearrangement links TRBV27 to TRBJ1-2, with D unclear. The TCR originated in an adult with an advanced solid tumor such as melanoma, head and neck, liver or kidney cancer. The sequenced sample was CD4+ or CD8+ T cells sorted from blood, obtained in a trial of the OX40 agonist ivuxolimab. CDR3 in amino acids: CASSLGQDYGYTF. CDR3 sequence (DNA): TGTGCCAGCAGTTTGGGCCAAGACTATGGCTACACCTTC.